The entry below describes one TCR beta chain. Its specificity is unknown. In the original analysis: As immunoSEQ supplied junction-only sequences (without quality scores), filtering differed. Clones were read by immunoSEQ multiplex PCR, and TCRdb kept only the in-frame ones, dropping some. Clone size and V and J calls were adopted from that table, with D and trimming inferred from the DNA. In the table there are around 2.1 million clones, 90% to 96% of which are singletons. The data are from a study of shared clonotypes between healthy human individuals. Across the study: Three plates were used per donor for CD4 naive, three for CD4 memory, two for CD8 naive and one for CD8 memory.

Findings of the study overall: Clonotype sharing among the donors was expected to vary with sequencing depth.

The CDR3 runs to 10 residues. V gene TRBV21-1 combines with J gene TRBJ2-7. TRBV21-1 is described as a pseudogene. This TCR was recovered from a man aged 18 to 29 in good health. The specimen was naive CD4+ T cells sorted from blood. As to subset: CD45RA+ positively selected. The CDR3 loop is CAQGGYEQYF. CDR3 bases: TGTGCCCAGGGGGGGTACGAGCAGTACTTC.